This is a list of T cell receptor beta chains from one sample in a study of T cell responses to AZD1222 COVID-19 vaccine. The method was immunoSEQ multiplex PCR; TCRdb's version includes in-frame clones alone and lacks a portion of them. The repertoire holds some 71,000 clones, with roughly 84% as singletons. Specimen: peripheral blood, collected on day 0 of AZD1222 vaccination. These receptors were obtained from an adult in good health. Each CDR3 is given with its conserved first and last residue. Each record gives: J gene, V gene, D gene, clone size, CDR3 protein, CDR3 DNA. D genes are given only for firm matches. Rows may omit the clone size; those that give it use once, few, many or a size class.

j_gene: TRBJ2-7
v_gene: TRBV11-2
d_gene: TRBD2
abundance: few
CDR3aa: CASSLTRETYEQYF
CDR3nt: TGTGCCAGCAGCTTAACGCGGGAGACCTACGAGCAGTACTTC

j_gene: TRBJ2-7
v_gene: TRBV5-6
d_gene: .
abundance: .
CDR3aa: CASSLAPGELYEQYF
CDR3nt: TGTGCCAGCAGCTTGGCGCCTGGGGAGCTCTACGAGCAGTACTTC

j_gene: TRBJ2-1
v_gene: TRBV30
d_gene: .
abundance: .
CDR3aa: CAWSVGGLDEQFF
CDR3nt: TGTGCCTGGAGTGTTGGGGGGCTCGATGAGCAGTTCTTC

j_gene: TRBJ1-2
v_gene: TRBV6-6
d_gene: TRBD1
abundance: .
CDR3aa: CASSPRQGSYGYTF
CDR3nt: TGTGCCAGCAGTCCACGACAGGGATCCTATGGCTACACCTTC

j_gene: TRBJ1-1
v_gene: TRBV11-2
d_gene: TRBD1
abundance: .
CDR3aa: CASSFNRGNTEAFF
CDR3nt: TGTGCCAGCAGCTTTAACAGGGGAAACACTGAAGCTTTCTTT

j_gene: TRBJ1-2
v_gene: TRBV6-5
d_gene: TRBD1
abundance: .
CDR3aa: CASSYSTGVGYGYTF
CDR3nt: TGTGCCAGCAGTTACTCGACAGGGGTAGGCTATGGCTACACCTTC

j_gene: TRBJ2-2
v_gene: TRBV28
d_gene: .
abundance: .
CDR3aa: CASSLQRPGELFF
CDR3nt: TGTGCCAGCAGCTTACAGCGCCCCGGGGAGCTGTTTTTT

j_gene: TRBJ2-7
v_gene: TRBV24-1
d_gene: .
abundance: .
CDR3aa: CATSVGATYEQYF
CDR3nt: TGTGCCACCAGTGTAGGTGCTACCTACGAGCAGTACTTC

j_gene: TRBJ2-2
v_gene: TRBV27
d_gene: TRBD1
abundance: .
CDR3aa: CASSSGTGGTGELFF
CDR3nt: TGTGCCAGCAGTTCCGGGACAGGGGGCACCGGGGAGCTGTTTTTT

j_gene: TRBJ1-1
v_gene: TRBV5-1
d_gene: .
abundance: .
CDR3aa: CASSLGQADTEAFF
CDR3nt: TGCGCCAGCAGCTTGGGGCAGGCGGACACTGAAGCTTTCTTT

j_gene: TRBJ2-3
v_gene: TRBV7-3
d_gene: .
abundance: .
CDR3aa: CASSLGRSTDTQYF
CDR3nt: TGTGCCAGCAGCTTAGGGAGAAGCACAGATACGCAGTATTTT

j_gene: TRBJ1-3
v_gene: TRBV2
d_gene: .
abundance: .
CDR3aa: CASARNTIYF
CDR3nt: TGTGCCAGCGCGCGAAACACCATATATTTT

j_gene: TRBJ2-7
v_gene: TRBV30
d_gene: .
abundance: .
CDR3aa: CAWNGIHYEQYF
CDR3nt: TGTGCCTGGAACGGCATTCACTACGAGCAGTACTTC

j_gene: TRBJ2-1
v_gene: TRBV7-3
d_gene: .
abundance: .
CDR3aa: CASSLGQGIWDEQFF
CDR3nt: TGTGCCAGCAGCTTAGGGCAGGGGATATGGGACGAGCAGTTCTTC

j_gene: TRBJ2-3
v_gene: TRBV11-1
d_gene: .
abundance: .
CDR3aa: CASSIGPHLTDTQYF
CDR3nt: TGTGCCAGCTCAATAGGGCCTCATCTCACAGATACGCAGTATTTT

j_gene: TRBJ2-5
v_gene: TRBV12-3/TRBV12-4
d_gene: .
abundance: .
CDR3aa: CASSSQGRGTQYF
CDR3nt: TGTGCCAGCAGTTCCCAGGGACGCGGGACCCAGTACTTC

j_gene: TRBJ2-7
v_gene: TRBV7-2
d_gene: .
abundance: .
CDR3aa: CASSLAAQGLTYEQYF
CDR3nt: TGTGCCAGCAGCTTAGCTGCTCAGGGACTTACCTACGAGCAGTACTTC

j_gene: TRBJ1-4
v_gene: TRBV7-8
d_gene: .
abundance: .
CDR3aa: CASSSRRLTNEKLFF
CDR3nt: TGTGCCAGCAGCTCGCGACGGCTTACTAATGAAAAACTGTTTTTT

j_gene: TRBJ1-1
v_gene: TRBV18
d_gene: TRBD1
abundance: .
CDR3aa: CASSDRGSTEAFF
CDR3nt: TGTGCCAGCTCAGACAGGGGATCCACTGAAGCTTTCTTT

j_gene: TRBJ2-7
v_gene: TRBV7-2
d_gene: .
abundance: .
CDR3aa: CASSSTGIGPSYEQYF
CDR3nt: TGTGCCAGCAGCTCCACAGGGATTGGTCCCTCCTACGAGCAGTACTTC

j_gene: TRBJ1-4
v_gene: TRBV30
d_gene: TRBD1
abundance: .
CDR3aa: CAWATGTSEKLFF
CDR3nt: TGTGCCTGGGCGACAGGGACGAGTGAAAAACTGTTTTTT

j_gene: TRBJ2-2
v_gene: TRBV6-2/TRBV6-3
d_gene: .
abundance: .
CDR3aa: CASSYSNGPSGELFF
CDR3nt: TGTGCCAGCAGTTACTCGAACGGGCCGTCCGGGGAGCTGTTTTTT

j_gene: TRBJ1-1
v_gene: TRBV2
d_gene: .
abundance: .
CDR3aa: CASSVDTEAFF
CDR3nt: TGTGCCAGCAGTGTAGACACTGAAGCTTTCTTT

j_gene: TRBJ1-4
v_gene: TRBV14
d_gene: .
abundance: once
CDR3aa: CASSHSPPNEKLFF
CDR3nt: TGTGCCAGCAGCCATAGCCCGCCTAATGAAAAACTGTTTTTT

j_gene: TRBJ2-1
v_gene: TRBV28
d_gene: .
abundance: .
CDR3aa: CASSSGDTLSYNEQFF
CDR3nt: TGTGCCAGCAGTTCAGGGGACACCTTGTCCTACAATGAGCAGTTCTTC

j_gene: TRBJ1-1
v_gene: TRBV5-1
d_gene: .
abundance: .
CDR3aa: CASSPGTNTEAFF
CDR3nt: TGCGCCAGCAGCCCCGGTACCAACACTGAAGCTTTCTTT

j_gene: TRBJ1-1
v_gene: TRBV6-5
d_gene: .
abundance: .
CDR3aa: CASSMDHTEAFF
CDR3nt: TGTGCCAGCAGTATGGACCACACTGAAGCTTTCTTT

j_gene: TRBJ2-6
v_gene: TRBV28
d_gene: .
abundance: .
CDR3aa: CASSGGGASKANVLTF
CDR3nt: TGTGCCAGCAGTGGCGGTGGGGCGAGTAAGGCCAACGTCCTGACTTTC

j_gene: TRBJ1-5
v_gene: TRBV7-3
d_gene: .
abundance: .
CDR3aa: CASSLSGGDNQPQHF
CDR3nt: TGTGCCAGCAGCCTGAGTGGCGGGGACAATCAGCCCCAGCATTTT

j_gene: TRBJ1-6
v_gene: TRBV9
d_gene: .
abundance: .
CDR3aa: CASSVDGANSPLHF
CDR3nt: TGTGCCAGCAGCGTGGATGGGGCTAATTCACCCCTCCACTTT

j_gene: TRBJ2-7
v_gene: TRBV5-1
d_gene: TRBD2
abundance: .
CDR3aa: CASTLAGGRDDEQYF
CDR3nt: TGCGCCAGCACCCTCGCGGGGGGCAGGGACGACGAGCAGTACTTC

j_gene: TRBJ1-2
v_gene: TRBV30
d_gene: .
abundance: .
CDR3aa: CASGNYGYTF
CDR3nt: TGTGCCTCAGGGAACTATGGCTACACCTTC

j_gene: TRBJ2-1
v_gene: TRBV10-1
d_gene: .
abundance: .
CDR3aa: CASSESGAGVNEQFF
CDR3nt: TGCGCCAGCAGTGAGTCGGGGGCAGGCGTCAATGAGCAGTTCTTC

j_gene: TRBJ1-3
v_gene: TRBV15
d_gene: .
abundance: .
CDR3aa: CATSRNTGSGNTIYF
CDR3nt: TGTGCCACCAGCAGAAATACAGGCTCTGGAAACACCATATATTTT

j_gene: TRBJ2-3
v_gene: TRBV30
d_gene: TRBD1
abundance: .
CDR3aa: CAWRRWDRGRIAPAF
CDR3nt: TGTGCCTGGAGAAGGTGGGACAGGGGAAGGATAGCGCCTGCCTTT

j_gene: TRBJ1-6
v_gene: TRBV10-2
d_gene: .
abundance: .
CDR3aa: CASTGFGGALHF
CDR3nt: TGCGCCAGCACGGGTTTTGGAGGGGCCCTCCACTTT

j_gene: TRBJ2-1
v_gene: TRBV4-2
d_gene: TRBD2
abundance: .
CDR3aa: CASSQELAGKYNEQFF
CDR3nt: TGTGCCAGCAGCCAAGAGTTAGCGGGGAAATACAATGAGCAGTTCTTC

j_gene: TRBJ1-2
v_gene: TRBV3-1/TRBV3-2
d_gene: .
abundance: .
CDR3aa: CASSHPTQGGSGYTF
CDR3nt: TGTGCCAGCAGCCACCCAACACAGGGTGGGTCCGGCTACACCTTC

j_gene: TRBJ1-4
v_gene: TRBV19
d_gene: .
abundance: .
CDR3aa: CASSDQGGTNEKLFF
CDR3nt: TGTGCCAGTAGTGACCAAGGGGGGACTAATGAAAAACTGTTTTTT

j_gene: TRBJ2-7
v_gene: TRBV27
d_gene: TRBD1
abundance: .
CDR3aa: CASSPRQGGTYEQYF
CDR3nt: TGTGCCAGCAGTCCACGACAGGGGGGTACCTACGAGCAGTACTTC

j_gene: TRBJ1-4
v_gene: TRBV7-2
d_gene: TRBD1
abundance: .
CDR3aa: CASSPGQGWEKLFF
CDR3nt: TGTGCCAGCAGCCCCGGACAGGGGTGGGAAAAACTGTTTTTT

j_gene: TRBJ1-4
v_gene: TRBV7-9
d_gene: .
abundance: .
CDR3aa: CASSLYAGWEKLFF
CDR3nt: TGTGCCAGCAGCTTATATGCGGGTTGGGAAAAACTGTTTTTT

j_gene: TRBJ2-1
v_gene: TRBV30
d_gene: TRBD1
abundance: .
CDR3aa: CAWSPGTAYNEQFF
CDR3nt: TGTGCCTGGAGCCCTGGGACAGCCTACAATGAGCAGTTCTTC

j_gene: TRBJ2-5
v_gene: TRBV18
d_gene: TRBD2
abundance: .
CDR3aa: CASSPTSGGKETQYF
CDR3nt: TGTGCCAGCTCACCAACTAGCGGGGGTAAAGAGACCCAGTACTTC

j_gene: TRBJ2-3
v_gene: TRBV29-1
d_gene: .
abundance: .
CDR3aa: CSVTDSTDTQYF
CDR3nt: TGCAGCGTTACGGACAGCACAGATACGCAGTATTTT

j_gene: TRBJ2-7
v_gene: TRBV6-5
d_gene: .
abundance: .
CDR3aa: CASSHEGGRNEQYF
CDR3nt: TGTGCCAGCAGCCATGAAGGGGGGCGAAACGAGCAGTACTTC

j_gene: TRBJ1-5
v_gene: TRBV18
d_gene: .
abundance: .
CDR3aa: CASSLLEGSNQPQHF
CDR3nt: TGTGCCAGCTCACTTTTAGAGGGAAGCAATCAGCCCCAGCATTTT

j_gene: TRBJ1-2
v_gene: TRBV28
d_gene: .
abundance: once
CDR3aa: CASGRNYGYTF
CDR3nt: TGTGCTTCCGGGCGAAACTATGGCTACACCTTC

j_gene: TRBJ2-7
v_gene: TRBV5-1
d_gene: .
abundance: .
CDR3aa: CASSFSEQVPVYF
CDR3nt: TGCGCCAGCAGCTTCTCAGAACAGGTCCCTGTGTACTTC

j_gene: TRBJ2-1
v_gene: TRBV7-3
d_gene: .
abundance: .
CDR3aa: CASSLNRESYNEQFF
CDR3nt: TGTGCCAGCAGCTTAAACAGAGAGTCCTACAATGAGCAGTTCTTC

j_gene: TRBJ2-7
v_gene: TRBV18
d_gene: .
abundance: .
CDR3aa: CASSLQDPSYEQYF
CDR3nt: TGTGCCAGCTCCCTACAGGATCCCTCCTACGAGCAGTACTTC

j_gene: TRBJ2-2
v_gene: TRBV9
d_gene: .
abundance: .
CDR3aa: CASSNSAGADNTGELFF
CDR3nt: TGTGCCAGCAGCAACTCTGCGGGGGCTGACAACACCGGGGAGCTGTTTTTT

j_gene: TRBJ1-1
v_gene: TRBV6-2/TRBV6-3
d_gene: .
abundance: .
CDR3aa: CASSYSSLQWEAFF
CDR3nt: TGTGCCAGCAGTTACTCGTCTCTACAGTGGGAAGCTTTCTTT